Listed below are T cell receptor beta chains from one sample, sequenced in a study of spatial heterogeneity in lung cancer. TCRdb reprocessed the 5' RACE reads via MiXCR and lists one record per CDR3 protein. The sample contains fewer than 20,000 distinct CDR3 sequences, 4.5% to 7% of which appear only once. The sequencing here drew on lung tumor tissue, taken at surgery. These receptors were collected from a female donor with early-stage non-small cell lung cancer. The CDR3 runs from the conserved cysteine through the conserved F or W. The D gene is left open where the match is weak. A clone size is listed for some rows: how often the clone was seen (once, few, many), or a class if it is expanded.

TRBJ2-3	15	TRBV5-1	medium-sized	TRBD2	CASSTLAGVVDTQYF	TGCGCCAGCAGCACACTAGCGGGAGTCGTAGATACGCAGTATTTT
TRBJ2-7	14	TRBV20-1	-	TRBD1	CSAKPDRYSYEQYF	TGCAGTGCTAAGCCGGACAGGTACTCCTACGAGCAGTACTTC
TRBJ2-7	12	TRBV6-2/TRBV6-3	-	-	CASRRSSYEQYF	TGTGCCAGCAGAAGATCCTCCTACGAGCAGTACTTC
TRBJ1-1	14	TRBV5-4	many	-	CASSWDISNTEAFF	TGTGCCAGCAGCTGGGACATCTCGAACACTGAAGCTTTCTTT
TRBJ2-5	13	TRBV29-1	many	-	CSVRRDPQETQYF	TGCAGCGTTCGTAGGGATCCCCAAGAGACCCAGTACTTC
TRBJ2-7	12	TRBV7-2	medium-sized	-	CASSSREDEQYF	TGTGCCAGCAGCTCCAGGGAAGACGAGCAGTACTTC
TRBJ2-2	16	TRBV7-9	many	TRBD1	CASSFGTGTNTGELFF	TGTGCCAGCAGCTTTGGGACAGGGACGAACACCGGGGAGCTGTTTTTT
TRBJ2-1	12	TRBV20-1	medium-sized	-	CSARKGDNEQFF	TGCAGTGCTAGGAAAGGGGACAATGAGCAGTTCTTC
TRBJ1-3	16	TRBV7-9	many	TRBD1	CASSFRTGTRGNTIYF	TGTGCCAGCAGCTTCAGGACAGGGACGCGTGGAAACACCATATATTTT
TRBJ1-5	14	TRBV6-1	many	-	CASRPDGSNQPQHF	TGTGCCAGCAGGCCCGACGGCAGCAATCAGCCCCAGCATTTT
TRBJ2-3	15	TRBV7-9	-	-	CASSLGRSSTDTQYF	TGTGCCAGCAGCTTAGGCAGGTCTAGCACAGATACGCAGTATTTT
TRBJ1-1	12	TRBV5-1	many	-	CASRETGTEAFF	TGCGCCAGCAGGGAGACCGGTACTGAAGCTTTCTTT
TRBJ2-1	15	TRBV11-1	many	-	CASSLPSVKVDEQFF	TGTGCCAGCAGCTTGCCTAGCGTGAAGGTAGATGAGCAGTTCTTC
TRBJ2-5	12	TRBV20-1	many	-	CSAEVGVETQYF	TGCAGTGCTGAGGTGGGAGTGGAGACCCAGTACTTC
TRBJ2-1	11	TRBV3-1	many	-	CASGGAGEQFF	TGTGCCAGCGGAGGGGCTGGTGAGCAGTTCTTC
TRBJ2-2	18	TRBV20-1	many	TRBD2	CSARDRGTSGRASGELFF	TGCAGTGCTAGAGACCGAGGGACTAGCGGGAGGGCCTCCGGGGAGCTGTTTTTT
TRBJ1-1	12	TRBV6-5	many	-	CASSYNGDEAFF	TGTGCCAGCAGTTACAACGGGGATGAAGCTTTCTTT
TRBJ2-1	17	TRBV27	many	-	CASSYTSYRDSSNKQFF	TGTGCCAGCAGTTACACCTCGTACCGGGATTCTAGTAACAAGCAGTTCTTC
TRBJ2-1	14	TRBV20-1	many	TRBD2	CSATPWTSINEQFF	TGCAGTGCTACCCCCTGGACTAGTATCAATGAGCAGTTCTTC
TRBJ1-1	14	TRBV20-1	many	TRBD1	CSAEQGAINTEAFF	TGCAGTGCTGAACAGGGGGCGATCAACACTGAAGCTTTCTTT
TRBJ2-7	13	TRBV20-1	many	TRBD1	CSARQGAVDEQYF	TGCAGTGCCCGTCAGGGGGCTGTCGACGAGCAGTACTTC
TRBJ1-1	15	TRBV19	few	TRBD1	CASSKNRGLNTEAFF	TGTGCCAGTAGTAAAAACAGGGGTCTGAACACTGAAGCTTTCTTT
TRBJ2-1	15	TRBV9	many	-	CASSVDGDPYNEQFF	TGTGCCAGCAGCGTAGACGGCGATCCCTACAATGAGCAGTTCTTC
TRBJ2-7	14	TRBV5-1	medium-sized	-	CASSLAGISYEQYF	TGCGCCAGCAGCTTGGCGGGGATCTCCTACGAGCAGTACTTC
TRBJ2-5	15	TRBV19	-	-	CASSVNRGREETQYF	TGTGCCAGTAGTGTAAACAGGGGACGGGAGGAGACCCAGTACTTC
TRBJ2-1	17	TRBV2	many	TRBD2	CASSPLSGTTLYNEQFF	TGTGCCAGCAGTCCCCTCTCCGGGACTACTCTATACAATGAGCAGTTCTTC
TRBJ2-1	16	TRBV7-8	few	-	CASSLESAGAHNEQFF	TGTGCCAGCAGCTTAGAGTCAGCGGGTGCCCATAATGAGCAGTTCTTC
TRBJ2-4	16	TRBV4-1	many	-	CASSQGRASAKNIQYF	TGCGCCAGCAGCCAAGGTCGGGCCAGCGCCAAAAACATTCAGTACTTC
TRBJ2-3	14	TRBV2	many	-	CASSPGFPTDTQYF	TGTGCCAGCAGTCCGGGGTTTCCCACAGATACGCAGTATTTT
TRBJ2-6	14	TRBV6-5	many	-	CASRADPGANVLTF	TGTGCCAGCAGAGCTGACCCTGGGGCCAACGTCCTGACTTTC
TRBJ1-1	12	TRBV12-3/TRBV12-4	-	-	CASTLGQVEAFF	TGTGCCAGCACCCTGGGGCAGGTTGAAGCTTTCTTT
TRBJ2-5	15	TRBV5-4	many	TRBD2	CASTRGLAAKETQYF	TGTGCCAGCACCAGGGGACTAGCGGCGAAAGAGACCCAGTACTTC
TRBJ1-5	14	TRBV4-1	-	-	CASSRQTGDQPQHF	TGCGCCAGCAGCCGGCAGACAGGAGATCAGCCCCAGCATTTT
TRBJ2-2	15	TRBV4-2	many	-	CASSQDGRVTGELFF	TGTGCCAGCAGCCAAGACGGGAGAGTCACCGGGGAGCTGTTTTTT
TRBJ2-1	15	TRBV11-2	few	-	CATRGLPNLLNEQFF	TGTGCCACCAGGGGTCTCCCTAATCTTCTCAATGAGCAGTTCTTC
TRBJ2-5	13	TRBV5-1	-	-	CASRAGTVETQYF	TGCGCCAGCAGGGCCGGGACGGTAGAGACCCAGTACTTC
TRBJ1-1	14	TRBV12-3/TRBV12-4	few	-	CASRPPGGGTEAFF	TGTGCCAGCAGGCCCCCCGGGGGGGGCACTGAAGCTTTCTTT
TRBJ2-3	13	TRBV7-2	few	-	CASSLIVADTQYF	TGTGCCAGCAGCTTAATAGTAGCAGATACGCAGTATTTT
TRBJ2-3	16	TRBV12-5	few	TRBD2	CASGLSGGLGGNTQYF	TGTGCTAGTGGTTTGTCGGGGGGACTAGGCGGCAATACGCAGTATTTT
TRBJ2-7	14	TRBV5-4	medium-sized	-	CASSLGLSLGEQYF	TGTGCCAGCAGCTTGGGGCTTAGTTTGGGCGAGCAGTACTTC
TRBJ2-1	15	TRBV20-1	few	TRBD2	CSAQSGSSGSNEQFF	TGCAGTGCTCAAAGCGGGAGTTCGGGGAGCAATGAGCAGTTCTTC
TRBJ2-5	13	TRBV28	many	TRBD1	CASSWTGAQTQYF	TGTGCCAGCAGTTGGACAGGGGCCCAGACCCAGTACTTC
TRBJ2-2	15	TRBV28	medium-sized	-	CASSLLGQYTGELFF	TGTGCCAGCAGTTTGTTGGGGCAGTACACCGGGGAGCTGTTTTTT
TRBJ2-7	13	TRBV5-5	many	-	CASVRTGSYEQYF	TGTGCCAGCGTAAGGACGGGATCCTACGAGCAGTACTTC
TRBJ1-3	13	TRBV20-1	many	-	CSALRVPGNTIYF	TGCAGTGCCCTTCGCGTGCCCGGAAACACCATATATTTT
TRBJ2-3	14	TRBV10-3	medium-sized	-	CAISQPTSTDTQYF	TGTGCCATCAGTCAGCCGACTAGCACAGATACGCAGTATTTT
TRBJ2-2	16	TRBV2	many	-	CASSERGAGKTGELFF	TGTGCCAGCAGTGAGCGCGGGGCGGGAAAAACCGGGGAGCTGTTTTTT
TRBJ2-7	12	TRBV2	many	TRBD1	CASRDRGYEQYF	TGTGCCAGCAGGGACAGGGGCTACGAGCAGTACTTC
TRBJ1-5	14	TRBV3-1	many	-	CASSQDGGNQPQHF	TGTGCCAGCAGCCAAGATGGGGGGAATCAGCCCCAGCATTTT
TRBJ2-1	21	TRBV5-1	medium-sized	TRBD1	CASSITRTGEGVSGIYNEQFF	TGCGCCAGCAGCATAACCCGGACAGGGGAGGGGGTCAGCGGTATATACAATGAGCAGTTCTTC
TRBJ1-1	14	TRBV7-3	few	-	CASSFTGKRAEAFF	TGTGCCAGCAGCTTCACAGGGAAGAGGGCTGAAGCTTTCTTT
TRBJ1-3	16	TRBV10-3	many	TRBD1	CAISESYRGSGNTIYF	TGTGCCATCAGTGAGTCTTACAGGGGCTCTGGAAACACCATATATTTT
TRBJ2-3	12	TRBV7-9	-	-	CASSLGEERQYF	TGTGCCAGCAGCTTAGGGGAGGAGCGGCAGTATTTT
TRBJ1-1	11	TRBV20-1	many	-	CSARTDSEAFF	TGCAGTGCTCGGACAGACTCTGAAGCTTTCTTT
TRBJ1-6	13	TRBV6-5	many	-	CASSYQGDSPLHF	TGTGCCAGCAGTTACCAGGGTGATTCACCCCTCCACTTT
TRBJ2-5	15	TRBV30	many	TRBD2	CAWDLAGRGQETQYF	TGTGCCTGGGACCTAGCGGGAAGGGGCCAAGAGACCCAGTACTTC
TRBJ2-5	13	TRBV7-2	-	-	CASSLGMAETQYF	TGTGCCAGCAGCCTGGGAATGGCAGAGACCCAGTACTTC